The entry below describes one T cell receptor beta chain. Antigen unknown. Here immunoSEQ multiplex PCR was the method, and the copy in TCRdb shows in-frame clones only, minus some. The sample contains 600,000 or so clones, 95% of which appear only once. Naive CD8 cells, CD45RO-negative and positively selected for CCR7, excluded terminally differentiated effector memory CD45RA+ cells. This sample was included in a study of shared clonotypes between healthy human individuals. Study outcomes and limitations: The represented genetic and exposure-history diversity was limited by the small number of donors.

Germline CDR1 SGHRS, CDR2 YFSETQ. CDR3 length: 17 amino acids. The trim removed 0 bases at V and 0 bases at J, leaving 6 bases unmatched. The specimen sequenced was naive CD8+ T cells sorted from blood. This clonotype originated in a woman aged 25 to 39 in good health. The chain is built from TRBV5-1 and TRBJ2-7; TRBD2 matches at 10 bases. CDR3 sequence reads: CASSLGLAGVGSYEQYF. The CDR3 nucleotides read TGCGCCAGCAGCTTGGGTCTAGCGGGAGTTGGCTCCTACGAGCAGTACTTC.